This T cell receptor (beta chain) was captured in a study of cytomegalovirus exposure and HLA in healthy donors. Germline CDR1 is MNHNS and CDR2 is SASEGT. V was shortened by 6 bases and J by 2 bases, with 2 bases between the two germline ends. The CDR3 loop spans 10 amino acids. The primer mix had 60 Vbeta and 13 Jbeta primers. TCRdb keeps only in-frame clones here, not all; method: immunoSEQ multiplex PCR. Here the sample spans about 140,000 clones, 72% being singletons. Healthy people donating bone marrow made up the donors. The sequence derives from a man aged 45-65 years in good health and CMV-seropositive. The V and J genes are TRBV6-1 and TRBJ2-7; D uncertain. The sequenced sample consisted of PBMCs. The CDR3 is CASSAYEQYF. The CDR3 bases are TGTGCCAGCAGCGCCTACGAGCAGTACTTC.